Listed below are T cell receptor beta chains from one sample, sequenced in a study of identical twins. TCRdb ran MiXCR on the 5' RACE reads and lists one entry per CDR3 protein. The sample holds a few hundred thousand distinct CDR3 sequences, about 13% seen once. The data also belong to a second study, concerning yellow fever vaccine responses in identical twins.

Sequencing was carried out using memory (CD45RO+) T cells sorted from blood. These receptors were collected from a woman aged 18-29 years in good health. Each CDR3 is given with its conserved first and last residue. Fields, in order: J gene, D gene, V gene, clone size, CDR3 DNA, CDR3 protein. A D gene is named only where the DNA matches it firmly. Not every row has a clone size; where given, it reads once, few, many or a size class.

TRBJ2-4	.	TRBV3-1	.	TGTGCCAGCAGCCAAGATTGGGTCTTTTCCAAAAACATTCAGTACTTC	CASSQDWVFSKNIQYF
TRBJ1-6	.	TRBV7-2	.	TGTGCCAGCAGCTCCCGGACACGCAATTCACCCCTCCACTTT	CASSSRTRNSPLHF
TRBJ2-3	.	TRBV10-3	many	TGTGCCATCAGTGAGTCGGGTAGGGCGACTAGCACAGATACGCAGTATTTT	CAISESGRATSTDTQYF
TRBJ2-2	TRBD1	TRBV3-1	.	TGTGCCAGCGCCGGACAGGGCTACACCGGGGAGCTGTTTTTT	CASAGQGYTGELFF
TRBJ2-5	TRBD2	TRBV4-2	.	TGTGCCAGCAGCCACAAACGAAGGTCCCCTAGCGGGAGGGCCGGGGAGACCCAGTACTTC	CASSHKRRSPSGRAGETQYF
TRBJ1-6	.	TRBV12-3/TRBV12-4	few	TGTGCCAGCAGTTCCACAGGGAGGGGTTCACCCCTCCACTTT	CASSSTGRGSPLHF
TRBJ2-3	TRBD2	TRBV4-2	many	TGTGCCAGCAGCCTAATGACTAGCGGGGACCCATACACAGATACGCAGTATTTT	CASSLMTSGDPYTDTQYF
TRBJ1-1	.	TRBV15	many	TGTGCCACCAGCAGAGATTGGGGGGGAAACACTGAAGCTTTCTTT	CATSRDWGGNTEAFF
TRBJ2-7	.	TRBV4-2	many	TGTGCCAGCAGCCAGCAACTTACCTACGAGCAGTACTTC	CASSQQLTYEQYF
TRBJ2-7	TRBD1	TRBV12-3/TRBV12-4	.	TGTGCCAGCAGTTTTTCAGGGGGCGTAAACGAGCAGTACTTC	CASSFSGGVNEQYF
TRBJ2-1	.	TRBV20-1	many	TGCAGTGCCCCTACCCGGAATGAGCAGTTCTTC	CSAPTRNEQFF
TRBJ2-7	TRBD2	TRBV15	few	TGTGCCACCAGCAGAGAAGCTAGCGGGAGATACGAGCAGTACTTC	CATSREASGRYEQYF
TRBJ2-3	.	TRBV12-3/TRBV12-4	many	TGTGCCAGCAGCTGGGACGGCTTAGATACGCAGTATTTT	CASSWDGLDTQYF
TRBJ1-4	.	TRBV6-5	.	TGTGCCAGCAGTTACACTTGGGGAGTTGGGGAAAAACTGTTTTTT	CASSYTWGVGEKLFF
TRBJ2-5	TRBD2	TRBV5-6	.	TGTGCCAGCAGCCGTTTCGGGACTAGCGGGAAAGGGGAGACCCAGTACTTC	CASSRFGTSGKGETQYF
TRBJ2-6	.	TRBV20-1	.	TGCAGTGCTAGAGCGTCTGGGGCCAACGTCCTGACTTTC	CSARASGANVLTF
TRBJ2-1	.	TRBV15	few	TGTGCCACCAGCACCAGGACAGCCCGTCAGCAGTTCTTC	CATSTRTARQQFF